The rows below give T cell receptor beta chains drawn from one sample of a study of OX40 agonist ivuxolimab in advanced cancers. Clones were sequenced by immunoSEQ multiplex PCR, and TCRdb holds only the in-frame ones, with some missing. The table has 77,000 or so clones, 90% to 95% seen once. Here the sequenced sample was CD4+ or CD8+ T cells sorted from blood, taken in a trial of the OX40 agonist ivuxolimab. The source of these receptors is an adult with an advanced solid tumor such as melanoma, head and neck, liver or kidney cancer. The CDR3 runs from the conserved cysteine through the conserved F or W. The order of the fields is clone size, J gene, V gene, D gene, CDR3 protein, CDR3 DNA. The D gene is left open where the match is weak. A clone size is listed for some rows: how often the clone was seen (once, few, many), or a class if it is expanded.

clone_size: once; j_call: TRBJ2-3; v_call: TRBV28; d_call: -; cdr3_aa: CASSLPPVTLGGTDTQYF; cdr3_nt: TGTGCCAGCAGTTTACCCCCGGTGACCCTTGGGGGCACAGATACGCAGTATTTT
clone_size: -; j_call: TRBJ2-2; v_call: TRBV19; d_call: TRBD1; cdr3_aa: CASRTGESAGELFF; cdr3_nt: TGTGCCAGTCGGACAGGGGAATCGGCCGGGGAGCTGTTTTTT
clone_size: -; j_call: TRBJ2-5; v_call: TRBV5-1; d_call: -; cdr3_aa: CASSLITGGGETQYF; cdr3_nt: TGCGCCAGCAGCTTGATTACAGGGGGAGGGGAGACCCAGTACTTC
clone_size: -; j_call: TRBJ2-7; v_call: TRBV5-1; d_call: -; cdr3_aa: CASSLMGSVATYEQYF; cdr3_nt: TGCGCCAGCAGCTTGATGGGATCGGTGGCGACCTACGAGCAGTACTTC
clone_size: -; j_call: TRBJ2-7; v_call: TRBV9; d_call: -; cdr3_aa: CASSVEQGYEQYF; cdr3_nt: TGTGCCAGCAGCGTAGAACAGGGCTACGAGCAGTACTTC
clone_size: once; j_call: TRBJ2-7; v_call: TRBV19; d_call: -; cdr3_aa: CASSMGSYYEQYF; cdr3_nt: TGTGCCAGTAGTATGGGCAGCTATTACGAGCAGTACTTC
clone_size: -; j_call: TRBJ2-7; v_call: TRBV11-2; d_call: TRBD1; cdr3_aa: CASTGQGGYEQYF; cdr3_nt: TGTGCCAGCACCGGACAGGGGGGGTACGAGCAGTACTTC
clone_size: once; j_call: TRBJ1-4; v_call: TRBV10-3; d_call: TRBD1; cdr3_aa: CAISQGASDEKLFF; cdr3_nt: TGTGCCATCAGCCAGGGGGCGTCTGATGAAAAACTGTTTTTT
clone_size: -; j_call: TRBJ1-2; v_call: TRBV11-2; d_call: -; cdr3_aa: CASSRAQGFYGYTF; cdr3_nt: TGTGCCAGCAGCAGAGCTCAGGGATTCTATGGCTACACCTTC
clone_size: -; j_call: TRBJ1-2; v_call: TRBV6-5; d_call: -; cdr3_aa: CASSYAGTPNYGYTF; cdr3_nt: TGTGCCAGCAGTTACGCAGGGACCCCAAACTATGGCTACACCTTC
clone_size: once; j_call: TRBJ2-7; v_call: TRBV25-1; d_call: TRBD1; cdr3_aa: CASSDLDRQDF; cdr3_nt: TGTGCCAGCAGTGATTTGGACAGGCAAGACTTC
clone_size: -; j_call: TRBJ2-1; v_call: TRBV5-1; d_call: TRBD2; cdr3_aa: CASSLGGGGYNEQFF; cdr3_nt: TGCGCCAGCAGCTTGGGTGGCGGGGGATACAATGAGCAGTTCTTC
clone_size: -; j_call: TRBJ2-7; v_call: TRBV19; d_call: TRBD1; cdr3_aa: CASSIVAGGEYEQYF; cdr3_nt: TGTGCCAGTAGTATTGTGGCAGGGGGCGAGTACGAGCAGTACTTC
clone_size: -; j_call: TRBJ2-2; v_call: TRBV7-8; d_call: TRBD1; cdr3_aa: CASSPPGQGFTGELFF; cdr3_nt: TGTGCCAGCAGCCCCCCGGGACAGGGGTTCACCGGGGAGCTGTTTTTT
clone_size: once; j_call: TRBJ2-5; v_call: TRBV7-9; d_call: -; cdr3_aa: CASSLQSVEETQYF; cdr3_nt: TGTGCCAGCAGCTTACAAAGTGTCGAAGAGACCCAGTACTTC
clone_size: -; j_call: TRBJ2-1; v_call: TRBV9; d_call: TRBD2; cdr3_aa: CASSLTSVNEQFF; cdr3_nt: TGTGCCAGCAGCCTCACTAGCGTCAATGAGCAGTTCTTC
clone_size: -; j_call: TRBJ2-7; v_call: TRBV27; d_call: -; cdr3_aa: CASSLQAGPYEQYF; cdr3_nt: TGTGCCAGCAGTTTACAAGCGGGTCCCTACGAGCAGTACTTC
clone_size: -; j_call: TRBJ1-1; v_call: TRBV5-1; d_call: -; cdr3_aa: CASSLDGVNTEAFF; cdr3_nt: TGCGCCAGCAGCTTGGACGGTGTGAACACTGAAGCTTTCTTT
clone_size: -; j_call: TRBJ2-7; v_call: TRBV7-9; d_call: -; cdr3_aa: CASSPNQGWGEQYF; cdr3_nt: TGTGCCAGCAGCCCGAATCAGGGGTGGGGGGAGCAGTACTTC
clone_size: few; j_call: TRBJ2-2; v_call: TRBV30; d_call: -; cdr3_aa: CAWSVPNIMAQPRTGELFF; cdr3_nt: TGTGCCTGGAGTGTACCGAACATCATGGCCCAACCTCGAACCGGGGAGCTGTTTTTT
clone_size: -; j_call: TRBJ2-1; v_call: TRBV4-1; d_call: TRBD2; cdr3_aa: CASSQVASGTTSYNEQFF; cdr3_nt: TGCGCCAGCAGCCAAGTGGCTAGCGGGACGACCTCCTACAATGAGCAGTTCTTC
clone_size: -; j_call: TRBJ2-7; v_call: TRBV4-2; d_call: -; cdr3_aa: CASSQDTHVYEQYF; cdr3_nt: TGTGCCAGCAGCCAAGACACGCATGTCTACGAGCAGTACTTC
clone_size: -; j_call: TRBJ2-7; v_call: TRBV7-2; d_call: TRBD2; cdr3_aa: CASSSGLAGTRQGEQYF; cdr3_nt: TGTGCCAGCAGCTCGGGACTAGCGGGTACACGCCAAGGGGAGCAGTACTTC
clone_size: -; j_call: TRBJ2-3; v_call: TRBV2; d_call: TRBD1; cdr3_aa: CASSKGTAWGTDTQYF; cdr3_nt: TGTGCCAGCAGTAAAGGGACAGCCTGGGGCACAGATACGCAGTATTTT
clone_size: -; j_call: TRBJ1-6; v_call: TRBV9; d_call: -; cdr3_aa: CASSVEGGSTNSPLHF; cdr3_nt: TGTGCCAGCAGCGTAGAGGGGGGGTCGACCAATTCACCCCTCCACTTT
clone_size: -; j_call: TRBJ2-7; v_call: TRBV7-2; d_call: -; cdr3_aa: CASSLESGRYEQYF; cdr3_nt: TGTGCCAGCAGCTTAGAGTCCGGGAGATACGAGCAGTACTTC